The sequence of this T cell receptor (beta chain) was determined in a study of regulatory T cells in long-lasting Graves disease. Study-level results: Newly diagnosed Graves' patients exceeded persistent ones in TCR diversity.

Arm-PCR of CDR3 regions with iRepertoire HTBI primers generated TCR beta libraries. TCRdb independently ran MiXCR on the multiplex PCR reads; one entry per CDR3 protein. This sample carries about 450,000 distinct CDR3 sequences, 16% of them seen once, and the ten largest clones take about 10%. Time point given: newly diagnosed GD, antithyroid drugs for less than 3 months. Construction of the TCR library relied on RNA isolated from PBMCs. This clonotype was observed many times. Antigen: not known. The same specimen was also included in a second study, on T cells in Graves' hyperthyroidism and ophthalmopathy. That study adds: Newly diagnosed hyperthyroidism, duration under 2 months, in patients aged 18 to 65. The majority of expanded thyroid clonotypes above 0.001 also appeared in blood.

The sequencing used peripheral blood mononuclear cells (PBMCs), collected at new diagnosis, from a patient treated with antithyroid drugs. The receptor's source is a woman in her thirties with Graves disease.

For the CDR3, the DNA is TGTGCCAGCAGGGGAACGGGTGGAAACACCATATATTTT. It translates to CASRGTGGNTIYF. The chain carries TRBV6-1 and TRBJ1-3; D remains ambiguous. Germline values: CDR1 MNHNS, CDR2 SASEGT. There are 13 residues in the CDR3. V was cut by 6 bases and J by 3 bases, with 9 bases left in between.